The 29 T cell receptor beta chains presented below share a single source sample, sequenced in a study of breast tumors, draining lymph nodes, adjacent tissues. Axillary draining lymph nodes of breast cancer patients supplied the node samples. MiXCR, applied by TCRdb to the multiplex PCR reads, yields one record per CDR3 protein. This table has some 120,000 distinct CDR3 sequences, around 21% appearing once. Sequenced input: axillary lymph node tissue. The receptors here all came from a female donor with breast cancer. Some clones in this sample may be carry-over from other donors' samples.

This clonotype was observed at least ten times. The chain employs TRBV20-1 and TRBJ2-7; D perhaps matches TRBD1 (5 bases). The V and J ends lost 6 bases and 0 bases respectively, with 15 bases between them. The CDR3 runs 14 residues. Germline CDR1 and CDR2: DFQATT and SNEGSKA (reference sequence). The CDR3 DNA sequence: TGCAGTGCCAGAAAGACAGAAAACTCCTACGAGCAGTACTTC. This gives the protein CSARKTENSYEQYF.

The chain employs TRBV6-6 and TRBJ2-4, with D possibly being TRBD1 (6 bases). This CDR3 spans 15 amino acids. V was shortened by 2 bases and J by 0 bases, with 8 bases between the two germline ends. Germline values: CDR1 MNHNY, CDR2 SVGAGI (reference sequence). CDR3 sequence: CASSYVQGAKNIQYF. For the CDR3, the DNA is TGTGCCAGCAGTTACGTACAGGGAGCCAAAAACATTCAGTACTTC.

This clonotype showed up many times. CDR3 sequence (DNA): TGTGCCAGCAGCGCCGGGGGGGGCCCATCGAACAATGAGCAGTTCTTC. It codes for CASSAGGGPSNNEQFF. The rearrangement joins TRBV9 to TRBJ2-1, with 8 bases matching TRBD2. Unmatched junction bases numbered 10, after V lost 3 bases and J lost 5 bases. Germline loops: CDR1 SGDLS, CDR2 YYNGEE. CDR3 size: 16 residues. The full variable domain, rest sourced from reference TRBV9 and TRBJ2-1, is DSGVTQTPKHLITATGQRVTLRCSPRSGDLSVYWYQQSLDQGLQFLIQYYNGEERAKGNILERFSAQQFPDLHSELNLSSLELGDSALYFCASSAGGGPSNNEQFFGPGTRLTVL.

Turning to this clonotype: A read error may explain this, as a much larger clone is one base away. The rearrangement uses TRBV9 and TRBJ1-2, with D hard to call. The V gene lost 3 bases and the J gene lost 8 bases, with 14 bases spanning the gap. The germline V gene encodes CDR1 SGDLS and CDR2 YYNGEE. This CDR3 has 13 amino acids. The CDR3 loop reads CASSGTSALGYTF. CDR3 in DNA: TGTGCCAGCAGCGGGACGTCGGCCTTAGGCTACACCTTC.

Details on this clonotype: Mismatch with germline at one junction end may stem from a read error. This CDR3 reads CASGLYEGEVGRTYEQYF. The CDR3 DNA sequence: TGTGCCAGCGGTTTATACGAGGGGGAGGTAGGCAGAACCTACGAGCAGTACTTC. The chain couples TRBV28 to TRBJ2-7; D tentatively reads TRBD1 or TRBD2 (6 bases each). The CDR3 spans 18 residues. Germline-derived CDR1 and CDR2 are MDHEN and SYDVKM.

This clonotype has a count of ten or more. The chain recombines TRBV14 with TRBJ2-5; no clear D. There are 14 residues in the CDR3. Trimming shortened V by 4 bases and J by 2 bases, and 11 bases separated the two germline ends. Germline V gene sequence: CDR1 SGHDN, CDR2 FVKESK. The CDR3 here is CASSRQDGQETQYF. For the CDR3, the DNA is TGTGCCAGCAGCCGGCAGGACGGGCAAGAGACCCAGTACTTC.

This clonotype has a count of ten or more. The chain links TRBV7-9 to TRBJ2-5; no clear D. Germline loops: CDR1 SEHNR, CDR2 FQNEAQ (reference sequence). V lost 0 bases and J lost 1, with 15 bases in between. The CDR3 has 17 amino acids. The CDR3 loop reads CASSLADRPSIQETQYF. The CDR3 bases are TGTGCCAGCAGCTTAGCCGACCGGCCCTCAATCCAAGAGACCCAGTACTTC.

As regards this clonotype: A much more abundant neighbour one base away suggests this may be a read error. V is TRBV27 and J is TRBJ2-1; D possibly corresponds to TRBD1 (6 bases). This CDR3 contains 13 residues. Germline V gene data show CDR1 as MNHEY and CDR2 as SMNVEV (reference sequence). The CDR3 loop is CASSLRGWGEQLF. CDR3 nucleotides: TGTGCCAGCAGTTTAAGGGGGTGGGGTGAGCAGCTCTTC.

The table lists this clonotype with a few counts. Here the CDR3 reads CASRSGLGGDTQYF. In DNA form, the CDR3 reads TGTGCCAGCAGATCGGGTCTTGGGGGAGATACGCAGTATTTT. The V call is TRBV3-1, the J call TRBJ2-3, with D possibly being TRBD1 or TRBD2 (5 bases each). V lost 6 bases, J lost 5 bases, and 15 bases lay in between. CDR3 length: 14 amino acids. The germline V gene encodes CDR1 LGHDT and CDR2 YNNKEL (reference sequence).

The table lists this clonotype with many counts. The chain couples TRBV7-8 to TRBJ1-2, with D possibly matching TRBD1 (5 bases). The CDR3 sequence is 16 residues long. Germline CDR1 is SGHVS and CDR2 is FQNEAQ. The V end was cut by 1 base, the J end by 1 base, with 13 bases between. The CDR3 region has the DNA TGTGCCAGCAGCTTAGAGCGCGGGGGGAGTAACTATGGCTACACCTTC. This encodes CASSLERGGSNYGYTF.

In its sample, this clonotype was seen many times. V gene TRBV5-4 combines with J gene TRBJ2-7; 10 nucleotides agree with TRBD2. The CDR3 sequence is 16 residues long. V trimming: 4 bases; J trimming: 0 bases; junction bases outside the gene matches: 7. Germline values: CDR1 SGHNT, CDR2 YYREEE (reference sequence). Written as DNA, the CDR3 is TGTGCCAGCAGCGGCCCCGGACTAGCGGTCTCCTACGAGCAGTACTTC. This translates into CASSGPGLAVSYEQYF.

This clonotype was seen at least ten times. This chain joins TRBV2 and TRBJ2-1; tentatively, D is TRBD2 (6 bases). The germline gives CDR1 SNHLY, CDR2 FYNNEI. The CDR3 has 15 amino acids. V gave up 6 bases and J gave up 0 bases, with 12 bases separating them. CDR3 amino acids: CASRKRLGSYNEQFF. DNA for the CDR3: TGTGCCAGCAGGAAGCGACTAGGCTCCTACAATGAGCAGTTCTTC.

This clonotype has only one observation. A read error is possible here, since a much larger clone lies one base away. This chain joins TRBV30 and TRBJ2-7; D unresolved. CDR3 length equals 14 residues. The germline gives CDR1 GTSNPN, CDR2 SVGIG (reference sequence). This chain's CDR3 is CAFSRRQAIREQYF. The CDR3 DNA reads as TGTGCTTTCTCCCGGCGGCAGGCGATTCGCGAGCAGTACTTC.

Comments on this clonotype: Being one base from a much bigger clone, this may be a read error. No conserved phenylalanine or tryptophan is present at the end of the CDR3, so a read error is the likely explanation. CDR3 coding DNA: TGTGCCAGCAGCTCCGACGACAGGGGCGGCACAGATACGCAGTATTCT. Translating gives CASSSDDRGGTDTQYS. The rearrangement links TRBV11-1 to TRBJ2-3, with 8 bases identical to TRBD1. The germline V gene has CDR1 SGHAT and CDR2 FQDESV (reference sequence). The junction had 7 bases not matched to a gene; V was cut back by 4 bases and J by 1 base. The CDR3 has 16 amino acids.

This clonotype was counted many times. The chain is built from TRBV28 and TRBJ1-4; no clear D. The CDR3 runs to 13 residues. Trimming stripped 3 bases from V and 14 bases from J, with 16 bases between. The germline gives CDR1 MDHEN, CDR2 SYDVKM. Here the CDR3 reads CASSLVDVGRLFF. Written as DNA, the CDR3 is TGTGCCAGCAGTTTGGTTGATGTAGGACGGCTGTTTTTT.

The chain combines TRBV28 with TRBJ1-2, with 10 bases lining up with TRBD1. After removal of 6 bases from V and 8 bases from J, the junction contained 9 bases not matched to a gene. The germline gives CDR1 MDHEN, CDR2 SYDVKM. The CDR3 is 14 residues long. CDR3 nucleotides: TGTGCCAGCAGCCCGGACAGGGGGACTATGGGCTACACCTTC. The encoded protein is CASSPDRGTMGYTF.

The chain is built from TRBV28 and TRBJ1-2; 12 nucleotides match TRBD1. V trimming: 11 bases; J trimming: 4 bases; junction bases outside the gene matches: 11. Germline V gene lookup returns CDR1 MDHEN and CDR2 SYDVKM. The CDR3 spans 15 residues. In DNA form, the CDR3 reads TGTGCCTGCACTTGGAGGGACAGGGGGCTCTATGGCTACACCTTC. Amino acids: CACTWRDRGLYGYTF.

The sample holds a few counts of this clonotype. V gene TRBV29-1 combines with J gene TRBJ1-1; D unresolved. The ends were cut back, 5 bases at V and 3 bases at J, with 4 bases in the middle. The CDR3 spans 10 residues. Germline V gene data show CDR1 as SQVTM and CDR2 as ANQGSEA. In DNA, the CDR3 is TGCAGCGTTCAGGACACTGAAGCTTTCTTT. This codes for CSVQDTEAFF.

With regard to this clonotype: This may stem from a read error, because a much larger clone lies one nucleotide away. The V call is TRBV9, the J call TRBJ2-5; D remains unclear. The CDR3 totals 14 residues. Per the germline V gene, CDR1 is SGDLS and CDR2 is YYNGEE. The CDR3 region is CASGVEVSGETQYF. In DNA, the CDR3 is TGTGCCAGCGGCGTAGAGGTCTCCGGCGAGACCCAGTACTTC.

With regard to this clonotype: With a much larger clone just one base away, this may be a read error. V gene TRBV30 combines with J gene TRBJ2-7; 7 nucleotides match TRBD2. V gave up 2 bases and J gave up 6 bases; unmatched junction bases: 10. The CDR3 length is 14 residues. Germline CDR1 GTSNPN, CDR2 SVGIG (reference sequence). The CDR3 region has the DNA TGTGCCTGGAGTCGAGCGGGGCCTATGTGCGAGCAGTACTTC. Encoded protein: CAWSRAGPMCEQYF.

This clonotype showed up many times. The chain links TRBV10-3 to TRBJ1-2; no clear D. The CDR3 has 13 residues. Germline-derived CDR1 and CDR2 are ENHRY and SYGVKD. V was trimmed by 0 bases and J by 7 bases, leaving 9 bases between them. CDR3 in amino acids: CAISESVTAGYTF. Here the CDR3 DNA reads TGTGCCATCAGTGAGTCCGTGACTGCTGGCTACACCTTC.

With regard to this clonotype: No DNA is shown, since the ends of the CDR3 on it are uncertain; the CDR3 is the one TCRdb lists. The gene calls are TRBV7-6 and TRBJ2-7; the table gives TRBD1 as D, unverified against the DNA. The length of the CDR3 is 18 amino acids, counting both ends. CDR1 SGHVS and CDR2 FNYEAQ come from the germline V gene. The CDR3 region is CASSFYICSADDSHEQYF.

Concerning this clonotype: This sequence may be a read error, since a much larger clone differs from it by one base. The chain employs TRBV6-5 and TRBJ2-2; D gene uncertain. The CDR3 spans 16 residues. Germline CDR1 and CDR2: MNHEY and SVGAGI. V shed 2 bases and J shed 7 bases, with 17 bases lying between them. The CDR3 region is CASSYKALGWIGELFF. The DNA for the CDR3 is TGTGCCAGCAGTTACAAGGCGCTAGGGTGGATCGGGGAGCTGTTTTTT.

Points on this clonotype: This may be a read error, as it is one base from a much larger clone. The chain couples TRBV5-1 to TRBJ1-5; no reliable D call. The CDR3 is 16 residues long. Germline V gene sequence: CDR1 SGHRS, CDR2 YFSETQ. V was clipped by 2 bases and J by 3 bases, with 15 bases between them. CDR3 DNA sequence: TGCGCCAGCAGCTTTGGGGAGCCCCAGACCAATCAGCCCCAGCATTTT. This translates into CASSFGEPQTNQPQHF.

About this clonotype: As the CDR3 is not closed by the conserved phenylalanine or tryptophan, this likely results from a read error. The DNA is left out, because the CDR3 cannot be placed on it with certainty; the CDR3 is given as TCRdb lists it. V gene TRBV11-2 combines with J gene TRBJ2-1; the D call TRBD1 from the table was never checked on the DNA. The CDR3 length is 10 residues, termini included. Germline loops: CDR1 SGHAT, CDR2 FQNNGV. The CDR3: CASRGAFRFL.

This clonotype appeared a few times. CDR3 region: CASSLLGTLAGEAEQFF. In nucleotides, the CDR3 is TGTGCCAGCAGTTTATTGGGGACCCTAGCGGGAGAAGCTGAGCAGTTCTTC. The chain joins TRBV28 to TRBJ2-1; 10 bases map to TRBD2. Germline-derived CDR1 and CDR2 are MDHEN and SYDVKM. The junction had 12 bases not matched to a gene; V was cut back by 1 base and J by 9 bases. CDR3 length: 17 amino acids.

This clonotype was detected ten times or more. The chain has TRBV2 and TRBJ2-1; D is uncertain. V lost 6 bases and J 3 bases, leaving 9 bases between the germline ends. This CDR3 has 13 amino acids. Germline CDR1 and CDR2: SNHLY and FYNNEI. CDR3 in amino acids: CASSGPNYNEQFF. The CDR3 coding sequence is TGTGCCAGCAGCGGGCCAAACTACAATGAGCAGTTCTTC.

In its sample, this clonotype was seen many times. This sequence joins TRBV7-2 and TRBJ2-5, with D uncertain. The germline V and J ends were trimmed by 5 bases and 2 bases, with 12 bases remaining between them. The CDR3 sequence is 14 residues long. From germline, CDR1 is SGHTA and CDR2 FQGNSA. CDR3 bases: TGTGCCAGCAGCCCAAGCTACGTTCAAGAGACCCAGTACTTC. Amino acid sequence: CASSPSYVQETQYF.

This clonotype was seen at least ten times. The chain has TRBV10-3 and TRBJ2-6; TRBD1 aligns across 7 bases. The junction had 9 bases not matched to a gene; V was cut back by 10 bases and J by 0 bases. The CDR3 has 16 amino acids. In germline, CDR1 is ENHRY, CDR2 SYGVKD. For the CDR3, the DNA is TGTGCCACCGGGGACAGCCTTTACTCTGGGGCCAACGTCCTGACTTTC. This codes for CATGDSLYSGANVLTF.